These T cell receptor beta chains were read from a single sample in a study of CD8+CD57+ T cells in acquired aplastic anemia. TCRdb ran MiXCR on the reads and lists one entry per CDR3 protein. The data contain fewer than 200,000 distinct CDR3 sequences, less than 50% of them singletons. The sample taken for sequencing was sorted CD4+, CD8+, or CD8+CD57+ T cells (not recorded which) from PBMCs. Receptor source: a human donor with aplastic anemia. CDR3s include the opening cysteine and the closing phenylalanine or tryptophan. Each record gives: J gene, D gene, clone size, V gene, CDR3 DNA, CDR3 protein. The D gene is left open where the match is weak. The listing skips clone size in some rows; elsewhere it reads once, few, many or a size class.

TRBJ2-5 | TRBD2 | NA | TRBV29-1 | TGCAGCGTTGGTCATCGGGGGGGGAGCGAGACCCAGTACTTC | CSVGHRGGSETQYF
TRBJ2-7 | TRBD1 | many | TRBV2 | TGTGCCAGCAGTCGTAGTGGGGACAGGGCGCACGAGCAGTACTTC | CASSRSGDRAHEQYF
TRBJ1-2 | NA | many | TRBV3-1 | TGTGCCAGGGCGATTGTTGGCTACACCTTC | CARAIVGYTF
TRBJ1-6 | TRBD1 | NA | TRBV6-2/TRBV6-3 | TGTGCCAGCAGGCCCCGACAGGGTAATTCACCCCTCCACTTT | CASRPRQGNSPLHF
TRBJ2-5 | TRBD1 | NA | TRBV29-1 | TGCAGCGTTGACGGACAGGGTTTAGTAGAGACCCAGTACTTC | CSVDGQGLVETQYF
TRBJ2-7 | TRBD2 | NA | TRBV6-1 | TGTGCCAGCAGGGGGCTAGCGGGTATGCAGGAGCAGTACTTC | CASRGLAGMQEQYF
TRBJ2-7 | NA | many | TRBV7-2 | TGTGCCAGCAGCCCAGTGGGGGAAATCTACGAGCAGTACTTC | CASSPVGEIYEQYF
TRBJ2-3 | NA | NA | TRBV7-1 | TGTGCCAGCACCTCCCATGCGGATTCGATCCTCACGACATACACAGATACGCAGTATTTT | CASTSHADSILTTYTDTQYF
TRBJ2-1 | NA | once | TRBV10-3 | TGTGCCATCAGTGTACGACTTTCCAGCTCCTACAATGAGCAGTTCTTC | CAISVRLSSSYNEQFF
TRBJ2-7 | NA | many | TRBV20-1 | TGCAGTGCTAGAGGGAACCCCACCTACGAGCAGTACTTC | CSARGNPTYEQYF
TRBJ1-5 | TRBD1 | NA | TRBV27 | TGTGCCAGCAGTGGATCCGGGACAGCCAATCAGCCCCAGCATTTT | CASSGSGTANQPQHF
TRBJ2-5 | NA | few | TRBV7-8 | TGTGCCGGGACAGTAGCGGGACAAGAGACCCAGTACTTC | CAGTVAGQETQYF
TRBJ2-3 | NA | many | TRBV12-5 | TGTGCTAGTGAAACTTCAGATACGCAGTATTTT | CASETSDTQYF
TRBJ1-6 | TRBD1 | NA | TRBV4-3 | TGCGCCAGCAGCCAAGCGCCGGGACAGACCTTGGGTTCACCCCTCCACTTT | CASSQAPGQTLGSPLHF
TRBJ2-2 | TRBD1 | many | TRBV20-1 | TGCAGTGCTAGATCGGGGACAGGGCGCCCGACGGAGCTGTTTTTT | CSARSGTGRPTELFF
TRBJ2-3 | NA | many | TRBV11-2 | TGTGCCAGCAGCTTCCTAGGAGGGGGCGGACGGTCAGATACGCAGTATTTT | CASSFLGGGGRSDTQYF
TRBJ1-1 | NA | few | TRBV7-8 | TGTGCCAGCAGCGCTGACATCCTAGAAGCTTTCTTT | CASSADILEAFF
TRBJ1-2 | NA | NA | TRBV10-1 | TGCGCCAGCATCCAGCGGGGGGTTTGCTATGGCTACACCTTC | CASIQRGVCYGYTF
TRBJ2-1 | NA | many | TRBV19 | TGTGCCAGTAGTCGCGGGACACAAATATACAATGAGCAGTTCTTC | CASSRGTQIYNEQFF
TRBJ1-4 | NA | NA | TRBV6-5 | TGTGCCAGCAGTTTTCGACGGGAAGGGAACGAAAAACTGTTTTTT | CASSFRREGNEKLFF
TRBJ2-5 | NA | many | TRBV6-5 | TGTGCCAGCAGTTCCCCCCGGGGCAAGGGGGAGACCCAGTACTTC | CASSSPRGKGETQYF
TRBJ2-7 | NA | NA | TRBV7-2 | TGTGCCAGCGATCAGGGGGGCGGAGTCTACGAGCAGTACTTC | CASDQGGGVYEQYF
TRBJ2-7 | TRBD2 | many | TRBV20-1 | TGCAGTGCAACGGGACTAGCGGGAAAGGTTGTGCAGTACTTC | CSATGLAGKVVQYF
TRBJ2-7 | TRBD1 | NA | TRBV7-6 | TGTGCCAGCAGCTTTGGGACAGGGTTCCACGAGCAGTACTTC | CASSFGTGFHEQYF
TRBJ1-2 | TRBD1 | NA | TRBV29-1 | TGCAGCGCTTGGGACAGGGGGGAGCTATGGGGAGGCTACACCTTC | CSAWDRGELWGGYTF
TRBJ1-1 | NA | NA | TRBV7-9 | TGTGCCAGCAGCTTCTCGGTGGGAACTGAAGCTTTCTTT | CASSFSVGTEAFF
TRBJ2-3 | TRBD2 | NA | TRBV5-1 | TGCGCCAGCAGCCTCCCCTCTTCTAGCGGGGCCCCCACAGATACGCAGTATTTT | CASSLPSSSGAPTDTQYF
TRBJ1-2 | NA | NA | TRBV10-3 | TGTGCCATCAGTGAGTCGAAAAATGGCTACACCTTC | CAISESKNGYTF
TRBJ1-2 | NA | NA | TRBV29-1 | TGCAGCGTCGGGGGGGATACCTATGGCTACACCTTC | CSVGGDTYGYTF
TRBJ1-1 | NA | few | TRBV20-1 | TGCAGTGCTAGAGATTTGGGCGGCACTGAAGCTTTCTTT | CSARDLGGTEAFF
TRBJ2-1 | NA | NA | TRBV6-5 | TGTGCCAGCAGTTACGGGCAGGGAACATACAATGAGCAGTTCTTC | CASSYGQGTYNEQFF
TRBJ1-2 | TRBD1 | NA | TRBV5-8 | TGTGCCAGCAGCAGGCAGAGACAGGGGAACTATGGCTACACCTTC | CASSRQRQGNYGYTF
TRBJ1-4 | NA | NA | TRBV15 | TGTGCCACCAGCAGAGAAGGGGGTTCAAAACTGTTTTTT | CATSREGGSKLFF
TRBJ2-5 | TRBD1 | NA | TRBV10-3 | TGTGCCAGCTCATCGCAGGGGGCTGGGGAGACCCAGTACTTC | CASSSQGAGETQYF
TRBJ2-2 | TRBD1 | NA | TRBV2 | TGTGCCAGCAGCCGACCGGGACAGGTCGGGGAGCTGTTTTTT | CASSRPGQVGELFF
TRBJ2-7 | NA | few | TRBV19 | TGTGCCAGTGGTATCCGCCCCAAGCCTAGCAGCGAGCAGTACTTC | CASGIRPKPSSEQYF
TRBJ1-5 | TRBD1 | many | TRBV2 | TGTGCCAGCAGGGGGGGGGACAGTAGCAATCAGCCCCAGCATTTT | CASRGGDSSNQPQHF
TRBJ2-7 | TRBD2 | NA | TRBV10-3 | TGTGCCATCAAAGCGGGAGCGGGGGGCTACGAGCAGTACTTC | CAIKAGAGGYEQYF
TRBJ2-2 | NA | once | TRBV25-1 | TGTGCCAGCAGTTGGGGGGGCGGCGGGAGAGGGAGTACCGGGGAGCTGTTTTTT | CASSWGGGGRGSTGELFF
TRBJ2-3 | NA | many | TRBV15 | TGTGCCACCCGACAGGACCCTAGCACAGATACGCAGTATTTT | CATRQDPSTDTQYF
TRBJ2-7 | NA | few | TRBV7-9 | TGTGCCAGCAGCTTAGCGGGGGCTACCTACGAGCAGTACTTC | CASSLAGATYEQYF
TRBJ2-7 | NA | NA | TRBV24-1 | TGTGCCACCAGTGATTTTCACGAAGGAATCTACGAGCAGTACTTC | CATSDFHEGIYEQYF
TRBJ1-1 | NA | many | TRBV6-1 | TGTGCCAGCAGAACACCCTGGGACACTGAAGCTTTCTTT | CASRTPWDTEAFF
TRBJ2-5 | NA | many | TRBV3-1 | TGTGCCAGCAGCCCTGGACCATCGCAGGAGACCCAGTACTTC | CASSPGPSQETQYF
TRBJ2-2 | TRBD1 | NA | TRBV25-1 | TGTGCCAGCAGTGGTGGGGGACAGGGGGCGAAAGTTACCGGGGAGCTGTTTTTT | CASSGGGQGAKVTGELFF
TRBJ2-4 | TRBD1 | many | TRBV25-1 | TGTGCCAGCAGTGAGCCTGGACAGGGGAGTATTCAGTACTTC | CASSEPGQGSIQYF
TRBJ1-5 | NA | NA | TRBV9 | TGTGCCAGCAGCGTCACCGGGGACGGTCAGCCCCAGCATTTT | CASSVTGDGQPQHF
TRBJ2-2 | NA | NA | TRBV7-2 | TGTGCCAGCAGCTTACGGCGGGTGGACACCGGGGAGCTGTTTTTT | CASSLRRVDTGELFF
TRBJ1-1 | NA | NA | TRBV7-2 | TGTGCCAGCAGCTTAGACAGGATAGATGAAGCTTTCTTT | CASSLDRIDEAFF
TRBJ1-2 | TRBD1 | NA | TRBV19 | TGTGCCAGTAGTCCGGACCTACCCCGGGACAGGGGATATGGCTACACCTTC | CASSPDLPRDRGYGYTF
TRBJ1-6 | TRBD1 | NA | TRBV6-1 | TGTGCCAGCAGTCGGACTCAGGGGGGCGATTCACCCCTCCACTTT | CASSRTQGGDSPLHF
TRBJ2-7 | TRBD1 | NA | TRBV7-3 | TGTGCCAGCAGCCCCCGGACAGGGAGCCCCTACGAGCAGTACTTC | CASSPRTGSPYEQYF
TRBJ1-1 | TRBD1 | NA | TRBV19 | TGTGCCAGTGGGGACAGAATGAACACTGAAGCTTTCTTT | CASGDRMNTEAFF